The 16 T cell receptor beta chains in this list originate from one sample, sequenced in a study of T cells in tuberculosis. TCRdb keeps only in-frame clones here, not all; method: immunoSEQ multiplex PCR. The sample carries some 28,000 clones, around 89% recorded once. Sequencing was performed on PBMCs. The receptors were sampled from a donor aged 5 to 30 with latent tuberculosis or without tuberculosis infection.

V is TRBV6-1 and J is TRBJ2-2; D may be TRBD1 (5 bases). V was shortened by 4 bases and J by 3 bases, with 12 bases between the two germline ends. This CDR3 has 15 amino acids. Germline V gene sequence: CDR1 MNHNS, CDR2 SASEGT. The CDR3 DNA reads TGTGCCAGCAGTGCGAGCCGACAGTACACCGGGGAGCTGTTTTTT. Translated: CASSASRQYTGELFF.

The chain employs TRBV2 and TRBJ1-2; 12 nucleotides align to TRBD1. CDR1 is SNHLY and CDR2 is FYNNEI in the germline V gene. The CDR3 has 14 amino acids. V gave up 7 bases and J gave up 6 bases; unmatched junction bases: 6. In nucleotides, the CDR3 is TGTGCCAGCAATTCCGGGACAGGGGGCAATGGCTACACCTTC. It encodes CASNSGTGGNGYTF.

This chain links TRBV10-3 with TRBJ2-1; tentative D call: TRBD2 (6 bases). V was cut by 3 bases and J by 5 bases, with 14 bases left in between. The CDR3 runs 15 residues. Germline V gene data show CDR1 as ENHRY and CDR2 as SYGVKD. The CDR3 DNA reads TGTGCCATCAGTGACCGCCGGGGGTGGCACAATGAGCAGTTCTTC. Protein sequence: CAISDRRGWHNEQFF.

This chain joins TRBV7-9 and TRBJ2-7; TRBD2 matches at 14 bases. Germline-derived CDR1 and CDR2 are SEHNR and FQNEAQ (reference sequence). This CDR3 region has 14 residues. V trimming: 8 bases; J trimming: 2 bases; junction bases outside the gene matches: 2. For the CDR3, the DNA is TGTGCCAGCCAGACTAGCGGGGGGGCCTACGAGCAGTACTTC. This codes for CASQTSGGAYEQYF.

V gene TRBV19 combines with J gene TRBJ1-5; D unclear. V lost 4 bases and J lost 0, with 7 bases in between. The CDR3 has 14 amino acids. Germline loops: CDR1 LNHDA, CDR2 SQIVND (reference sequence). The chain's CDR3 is CASSKEYSNQPQHF. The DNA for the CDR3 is TGTGCCAGTAGTAAGGAGTATAGCAATCAGCCCCAGCATTTT.

The CDR3 protein is CAISETGLNYGYTF. The CDR3 DNA reads TGTGCCATCAGTGAGACAGGGCTTAACTATGGCTACACCTTC. The rearrangement joins TRBV10-3 to TRBJ1-2, with D possibly TRBD1 on 6 matching bases. V was trimmed by 2 bases and J by 1 base, leaving 8 bases between them. CDR1 is ENHRY and CDR2 is SYGVKD in the germline V gene. The CDR3 runs 14 residues.

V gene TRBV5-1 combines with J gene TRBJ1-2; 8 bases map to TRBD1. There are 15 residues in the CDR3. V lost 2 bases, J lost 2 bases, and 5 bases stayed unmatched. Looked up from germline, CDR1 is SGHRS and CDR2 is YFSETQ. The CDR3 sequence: CASSFDRGENYGYTF. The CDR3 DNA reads TGCGCCAGCAGCTTTGACAGGGGAGAAAACTATGGCTACACCTTC.

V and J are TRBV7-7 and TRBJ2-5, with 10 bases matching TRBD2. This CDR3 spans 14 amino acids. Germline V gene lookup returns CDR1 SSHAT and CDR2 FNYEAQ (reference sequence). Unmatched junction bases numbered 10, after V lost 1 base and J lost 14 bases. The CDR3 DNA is TGTGCCAGCAGCTTAGGCCTAGCGGGGGCGCGCCTCTACTTC. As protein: CASSLGLAGARLYF.

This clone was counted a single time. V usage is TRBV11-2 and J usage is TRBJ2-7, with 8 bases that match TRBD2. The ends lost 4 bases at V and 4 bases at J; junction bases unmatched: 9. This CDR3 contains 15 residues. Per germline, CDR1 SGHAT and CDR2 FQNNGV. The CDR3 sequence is CASSSYGGASYEQYF. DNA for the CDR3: TGTGCCAGCAGCTCCTACGGGGGGGCCTCGTACGAGCAGTACTTC.

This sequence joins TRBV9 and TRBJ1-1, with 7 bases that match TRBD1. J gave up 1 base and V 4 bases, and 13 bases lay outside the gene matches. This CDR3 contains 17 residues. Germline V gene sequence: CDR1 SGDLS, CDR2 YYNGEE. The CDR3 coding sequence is TGTGCCAGCAGCCCCCCATTGGGGACAGCTAAGAACACTGAAGCTTTCTTT. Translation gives CASSPPLGTAKNTEAFF.

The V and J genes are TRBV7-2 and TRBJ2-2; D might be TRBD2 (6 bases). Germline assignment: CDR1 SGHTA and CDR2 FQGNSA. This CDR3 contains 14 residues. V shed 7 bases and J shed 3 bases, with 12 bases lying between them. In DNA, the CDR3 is TGTGCCAGCACTATGACTAGGGACACCGGGGAGCTGTTTTTT. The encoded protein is CASTMTRDTGELFF.

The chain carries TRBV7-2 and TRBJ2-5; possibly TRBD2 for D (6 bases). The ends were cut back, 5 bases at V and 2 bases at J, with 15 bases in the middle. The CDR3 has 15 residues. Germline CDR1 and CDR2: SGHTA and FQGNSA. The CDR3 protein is CASSILAAGQETQYF. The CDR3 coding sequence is TGTGCCAGCAGCATCCTTGCGGCGGGACAAGAGACCCAGTACTTC.

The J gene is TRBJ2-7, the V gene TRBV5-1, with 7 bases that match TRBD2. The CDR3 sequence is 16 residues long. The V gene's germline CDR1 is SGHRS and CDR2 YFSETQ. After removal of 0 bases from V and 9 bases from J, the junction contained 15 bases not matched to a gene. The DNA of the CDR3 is TGCGCCAGCAGCTTGGCAGGAGACTCTCGGGGGGAAAGGCAGTACTTC. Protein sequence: CASSLAGDSRGERQYF.

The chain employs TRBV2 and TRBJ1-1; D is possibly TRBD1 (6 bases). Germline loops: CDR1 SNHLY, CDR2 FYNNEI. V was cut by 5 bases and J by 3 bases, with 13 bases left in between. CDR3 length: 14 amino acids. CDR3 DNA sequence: TGTGCCAGCAGTCCGAGTACAGGGTACACTGAAGCTTTCTTT. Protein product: CASSPSTGYTEAFF.

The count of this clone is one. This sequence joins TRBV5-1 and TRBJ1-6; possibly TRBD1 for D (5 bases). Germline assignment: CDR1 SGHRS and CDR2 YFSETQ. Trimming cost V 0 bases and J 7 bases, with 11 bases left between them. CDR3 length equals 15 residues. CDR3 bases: TGCGCCAGCAGCTTGGAGACAGTAGGGAATTCACCCCTCCACTTT. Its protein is CASSLETVGNSPLHF.

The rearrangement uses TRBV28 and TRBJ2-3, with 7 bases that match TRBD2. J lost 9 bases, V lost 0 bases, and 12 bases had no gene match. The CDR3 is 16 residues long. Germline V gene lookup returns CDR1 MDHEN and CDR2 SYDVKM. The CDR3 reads CASSLWAEGLVGTQYF. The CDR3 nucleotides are TGTGCCAGCAGTTTATGGGCGGAAGGACTAGTCGGGACGCAGTATTTT.